The rows below give T cell receptor beta chains drawn from one sample of a study of blood T cells in healthy people across ages. TCRdb re-analysed the 5' RACE reads in MiXCR, keeping a single row per CDR3 protein. Among more than 750,000 distinct CDR3 sequences listed, under 35% were seen once. This sample also appeared in a second study, on T cells of mothers and their children.

Sequenced material: blood. The receptors here all came from a woman aged 40 to 50 in good health. Both conserved end residues are part of each CDR3. The order of the fields is D gene, clone size, V gene, J gene, CDR3 protein, CDR3 DNA. The D gene is left open where the match is weak. Size tells how often a clone was seen (once, few, many) or the class of an expanded clone, and some rows leave it out.

TRBD1	many	TRBV27	TRBJ2-7	CASSTGQGYEQYF	TGTGCCAGCAGTACGGGACAGGGCTACGAGCAGTACTTC
TRBD2	-	TRBV5-1	TRBJ2-7	CASSLARLAFGYEQYF	TGCGCCAGCAGCTTGGCCCGACTAGCGTTTGGGTACGAGCAGTACTTC
-	few	TRBV7-2	TRBJ2-1	CASSLGEGPYNEQFF	TGTGCCAGCAGCTTAGGAGAGGGGCCCTACAATGAGCAGTTCTTC
TRBD2	-	TRBV7-2	TRBJ2-5	CAGSRARGETQYF	TGTGCCGGCAGTCGTGCGCGGGGGGAGACCCAGTACTTC
-	-	TRBV28	TRBJ1-2	CASSPHDRYGYTF	TGTGCCAGCAGCCCTCATGATCGCTATGGCTACACCTTC
-	few	TRBV7-9	TRBJ2-1	CASSLVPGYSYNEQFF	TGTGCCAGCAGCTTAGTTCCAGGGTACTCCTACAATGAGCAGTTCTTC
-	-	TRBV20-1	TRBJ1-5	CSAREEGRQPQHF	TGCAGTGCTAGAGAGGAGGGAAGACAGCCCCAGCATTTT
-	-	TRBV18	TRBJ1-6	CASSPPFSPLSSYNSPLHF	TGTGCCAGCTCACCACCCTTTTCGCCGTTGAGCTCCTATAATTCACCCCTCCACTTT
TRBD1	few	TRBV4-1	TRBJ1-2	CASSSYQGGPEIDGYTF	TGCGCCAGCAGCTCTTATCAGGGGGGTCCGGAAATCGATGGCTACACCTTC
-	-	TRBV28	TRBJ1-5	CASSGGGAQQPQHF	TGTGCCAGCAGCGGGGGGGGCGCCCAACAGCCCCAGCATTTT
TRBD1	-	TRBV7-2	TRBJ2-7	CASNNRDRGHYEQYF	TGTGCCAGCAACAACCGGGACAGGGGGCATTACGAGCAGTACTTC
-	few	TRBV3-1	TRBJ2-7	CASSQTGLYEQYF	TGTGCCAGCAGCCAGACGGGACTCTACGAGCAGTACTTC
TRBD1	few	TRBV11-1	TRBJ2-4	CASSPGTGSGEQYF	TGTGCCAGCAGCCCCGGGACAGGGTCGGGGGAGCAGTACTTC
-	-	TRBV27	TRBJ1-6	CASLATAVYNSPLHF	TGTGCCAGCCTCGCCACGGCCGTCTATAATTCACCCCTCCACTTT
TRBD2	-	TRBV5-4	TRBJ2-1	CASSWGGHSYNEQFF	TGTGCCAGCAGCTGGGGAGGGCATTCCTACAATGAGCAGTTCTTC
TRBD2	few	TRBV18	TRBJ2-7	CASSLMGGTAGGEQYF	TGTGCCAGCTCACTCATGGGCGGGACTGCGGGAGGGGAGCAGTACTTC
-	few	TRBV18	TRBJ1-1	CASALQASNTEAFF	TGTGCCAGCGCGTTACAGGCTTCGAACACTGAAGCTTTCTTT
-	few	TRBV7-8	TRBJ1-6	CASSLQKYNSPLHF	TGTGCCAGCAGCTTACAGAAATATAATTCACCCCTCCACTTT
-	-	TRBV29-1	TRBJ2-1	CSVSSRGAGEQFF	TGCAGCGTGTCATCTCGGGGGGCAGGTGAGCAGTTCTTC
-	many	TRBV10-3	TRBJ2-7	CAIIASPQGGEQYF	TGTGCCATCATAGCGTCCCCCCAGGGCGGCGAGCAGTACTTC
-	-	TRBV7-9	TRBJ1-2	CARSLDGVYGYTF	TGTGCCCGCAGCTTAGATGGAGTCTATGGCTACACCTTC
-	many	TRBV12-3/TRBV12-4	TRBJ2-1	CASSFRARTSYNEQFF	TGTGCCAGCAGTTTCCGGGCCAGAACTTCCTACAATGAGCAGTTCTTC
-	-	TRBV21-1	TRBJ2-3	CASSKGERTDTQYF	TGTGCCAGCAGCAAAGGGGAACGGACAGATACGCAGTATTTT
TRBD2	-	TRBV7-9	TRBJ2-5	CASSGGRATDEYF	TGTGCCAGCAGCGGGGGGAGGGCCACTGATGAGTACTTC
-	-	TRBV29-1	TRBJ2-1	CSVDRDTGRANEQFF	TGCAGCGTCGATAGAGATACCGGGAGAGCCAATGAGCAGTTCTTC
-	few	TRBV20-1	TRBJ1-1	CSAREDGANTEAFF	TGCAGTGCTAGAGAGGATGGGGCGAACACTGAAGCTTTCTTT
TRBD1	-	TRBV9	TRBJ1-1	CASSSAGTANTEAFF	TGTGCCAGCAGTTCCGCCGGGACAGCGAACACTGAAGCTTTCTTT
TRBD1	-	TRBV28	TRBJ1-5	CASNPYRGDQPQHF	TGTGCCAGCAACCCATACAGGGGCGATCAGCCCCAGCATTTT
-	few	TRBV7-2	TRBJ1-5	CASSLEVSSSGQPQHF	TGTGCCAGCAGCTTAGAAGTATCAAGTTCAGGCCAGCCCCAGCATTTT